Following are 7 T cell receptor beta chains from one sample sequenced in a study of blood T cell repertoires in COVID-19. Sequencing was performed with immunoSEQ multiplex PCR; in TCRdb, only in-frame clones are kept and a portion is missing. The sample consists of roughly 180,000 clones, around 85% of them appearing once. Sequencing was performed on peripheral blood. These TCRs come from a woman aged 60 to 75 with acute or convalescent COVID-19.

CDR3 sequence (DNA): TGTGCCAGCTCACGACCCACAGGGGGGAGCTCTGGAAACACCATATATTTT. It specifies CASSRPTGGSSGNTIYF. The V and J genes are TRBV18 and TRBJ1-3, with 8 nucleotides matching TRBD1. From germline, CDR1 is KGHSH and CDR2 LQKENI. Trimming cost V 4 bases and J 0 bases; bases outside gene matches: 8. The CDR3 consists of 17 residues.

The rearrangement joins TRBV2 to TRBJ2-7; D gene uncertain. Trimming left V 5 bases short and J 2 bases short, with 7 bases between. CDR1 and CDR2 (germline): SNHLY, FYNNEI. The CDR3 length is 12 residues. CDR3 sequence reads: CASSTGPYEQYF. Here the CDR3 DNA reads TGTGCCAGCAGTACTGGTCCCTACGAGCAGTACTTC. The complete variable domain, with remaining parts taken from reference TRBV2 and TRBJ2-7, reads EPEVTQTPSHQVTQMGQEVILRCVPISNHLYFYWYRQILGQKVEFLVSFYNNEISEKSEIFDDQFSVERPDGSNFTLKIRSTKLEDSAMYFCASSTGPYEQYFGPGTRLTVT.

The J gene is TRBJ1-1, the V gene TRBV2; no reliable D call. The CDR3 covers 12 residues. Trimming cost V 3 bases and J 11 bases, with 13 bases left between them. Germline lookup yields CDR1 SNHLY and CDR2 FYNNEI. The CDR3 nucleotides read TGTGCCAGCAGTGATATGGGCCCTGGTGCTTTCTTT. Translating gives CASSDMGPGAFF.

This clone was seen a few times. The CDR3 loop reads CASSLEVSSTEAFF. In DNA, the CDR3 is TGTGCCAGCAGCTTAGAAGTTAGTAGCACTGAAGCTTTCTTT. This chain links TRBV7-6 with TRBJ1-1; D remains unclear. Germline V gene data show CDR1 as SGHVS and CDR2 as FNYEAQ. Between the trimmed V and J ends, which lost 1 base and 4 bases, there was a span of 10 bases. The CDR3 extends over 14 amino acids.

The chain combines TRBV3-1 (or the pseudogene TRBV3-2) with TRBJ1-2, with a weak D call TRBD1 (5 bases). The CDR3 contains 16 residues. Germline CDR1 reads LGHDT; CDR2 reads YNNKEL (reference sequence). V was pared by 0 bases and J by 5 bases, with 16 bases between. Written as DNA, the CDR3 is TGTGCCAGCAGCCAAGATCGAACAGGACTAGGGTATGGCTACACCTTC. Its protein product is CASSQDRTGLGYGYTF.

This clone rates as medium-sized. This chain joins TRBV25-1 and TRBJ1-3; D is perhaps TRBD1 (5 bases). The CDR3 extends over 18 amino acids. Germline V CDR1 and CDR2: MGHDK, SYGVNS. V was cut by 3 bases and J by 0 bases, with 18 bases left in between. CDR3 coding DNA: TGTGCCAGCAGTGATGGGCCGACAGACTCTGACTCTGGAAACACCATATATTTT. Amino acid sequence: CASSDGPTDSDSGNTIYF.

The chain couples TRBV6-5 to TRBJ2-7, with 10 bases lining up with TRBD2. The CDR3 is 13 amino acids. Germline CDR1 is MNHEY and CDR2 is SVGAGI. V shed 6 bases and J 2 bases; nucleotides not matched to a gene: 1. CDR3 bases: TGTGCCAGCAGCAGCGGGAGGGCCTACGAGCAGTACTTC. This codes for CASSSGRAYEQYF.